One and the same sample provided the 5 T cell receptor beta chains below, sequenced in a study of CD4 T cells in relation to SARS-CoV-2 and coronaviruses. The unexposed donors gave CD4+ T cells in about 2010-2019, prior to COVID-19. After more than eight days of culture, CD4+ T cells were isolated. Antigens for these TCRs are unknown. Data came from immunoSEQ multiplex PCR; TCRdb stores just in-frame clones and leaves some out. The profile shows 20,000 to 25,000 clones, roughly 80% of them singletons. The specimen was CD4+ T cells from PBMCs, cultured in vitro. Receptors were obtained from a human donor in good health.

This clone was recorded once. The gene calls are TRBV7-2 and TRBJ2-1; maybe TRBD2 (5 bases). Germline CDR1 and CDR2: SGHTA and FQGNSA. V lost 5 bases to trimming and J lost 6 bases, with 14 bases between them. This CDR3 has 14 amino acids. The CDR3 sequence: CASSRPVGINEQFF. The CDR3, as DNA: TGTGCCAGCAGCAGACCCGTCGGGATCAATGAGCAGTTCTTC.

This clone was counted once. CDR3 nucleotides: TGTGCCAGCAGCATAACGGCTTGCGGGGCCCGGAGCTACGAGCAGTACTTC. This codes for CASSITACGARSYEQYF. This chain links TRBV21-1 with TRBJ2-7; the table's D call, TRBD2, has no DNA check behind it. TRBV21-1 is deemed a pseudogene. The length of the CDR3 is 17 residues.

V and J are TRBV11-1 and TRBJ1-2, with 8 bases lining up with TRBD1. With V trimmed by 5 bases and J by 3 bases, 2 bases remained unmatched. There are 13 residues in the CDR3. The germline V gene has CDR1 SGHAT and CDR2 FQDESV (reference sequence). The CDR3 nucleotides read TGTGCCAGCAGCCAACAGGGGGACTATGGCTACACCTTC. It translates to CASSQQGDYGYTF.

The gene calls are TRBV6-5 and TRBJ2-7, with 10 nucleotides matching TRBD1. V lost 7 bases, J lost 5 bases, and 11 bases stayed unmatched. This CDR3 has 15 residues. Germline V gives CDR1 MNHEY, CDR2 SVGAGI. The CDR3 loop reads CASTRKPGQGNEQYF. The CDR3 DNA sequence: TGTGCCAGCACCCGCAAACCGGGACAGGGGAACGAGCAGTACTTC.

The chain employs TRBV13 and TRBJ1-2, with D unresolved. Germline values: CDR1 PRHDT, CDR2 FYEKMQ (reference sequence). The V end lost 0 bases, the J end lost 3 bases, and 11 bases lay between the germline ends. The CDR3 sequence is 15 residues long. The CDR3 DNA is TGTGCCAGCAGCTTAGGGGCGCTGAAATACTATGGCTACACCTTC. Encoded protein: CASSLGALKYYGYTF.